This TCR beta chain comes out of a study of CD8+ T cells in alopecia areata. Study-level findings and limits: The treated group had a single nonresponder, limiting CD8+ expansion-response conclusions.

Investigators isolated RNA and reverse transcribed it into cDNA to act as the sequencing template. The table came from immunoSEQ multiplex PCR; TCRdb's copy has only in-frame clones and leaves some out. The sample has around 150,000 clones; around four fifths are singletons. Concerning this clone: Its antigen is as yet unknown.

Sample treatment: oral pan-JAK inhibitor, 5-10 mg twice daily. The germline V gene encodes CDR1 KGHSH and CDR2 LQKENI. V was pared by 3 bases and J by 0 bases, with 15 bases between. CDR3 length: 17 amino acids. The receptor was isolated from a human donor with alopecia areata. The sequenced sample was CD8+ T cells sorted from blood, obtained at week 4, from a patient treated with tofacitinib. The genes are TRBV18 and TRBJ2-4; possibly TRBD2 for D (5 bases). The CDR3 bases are TGTGCCAGCTCACCTCTTGAGGGTCGGGGAGCCAAAAACATTCAGTACTTC. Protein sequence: CASSPLEGRGAKNIQYF.